The clone carrying this TCR beta chain occurred a few times. The antigen is not known. Noted treatment: 10-day PBMC culture with coronavirus spike peptide pools or control peptides (ViraFEST assay). Oncomine TCR Beta short-read sequencing was applied to DNA from cultured CD4+ T cells. In TCRdb, the PCR reads were re-called with MiXCR into one record per CDR3 protein. The sample lists 20,000 to 30,000 distinct CDR3 sequences, 35% to 50% occurring once. The data were taken from a study of vaccination and CD4 T cells after COVID-19. This CDR3 comprises 16 residues. From germline, CDR1 is SGDLS and CDR2 YYNGEE. Germline trimming cut 0 bases from V and 5 bases from J; bases unmatched to any gene: 8.

The chain combines TRBV9 with TRBJ1-2; 9 bases line up with TRBD1. The TCR sequence derives from a human donor who had recovered from COVID-19. The sample comprised CD4+ T cells from blood, cultured in vitro. The CDR3 here is CASSVVGPQGAYGYTF. The CDR3 bases are TGTGCCAGCAGCGTAGTGGGCCCACAGGGGGCGTATGGCTACACCTTC.